The clone carrying this T cell receptor beta chain was seen only a few times. Its matching antigen is unknown. The data stem from a study of vaccination and CD4 T cells after COVID-19. The wider study: Each convalescent patient was PCR positive for SARS-CoV-2 on nasal swab; roughly 10 cases were mild and one severe. Investigators stimulated cells with overlapping spike peptides drawn from SARS-CoV-2, HCoV-NL63, HCoV-OC43 and HCoV-229E.

As to treatment: approximately nine-day PBMC culture with coronavirus spike peptide pools or control peptides (ViraFEST assay). Cultured CD4+ T cells had their DNA profiled by the Oncomine TCR Beta short-read assay. TCRdb passed the PCR reads through MiXCR, listing each CDR3 protein once. This table has roughly 10,000 distinct CDR3 sequences, roughly 24% appearing once. This sample comprised CD4+ T cells from blood, cultured in vitro, obtained after SARS-CoV-2 vaccination. This receptor was obtained from a human donor who had recovered from COVID-19.

CDR3 DNA: TGCGCCAGCAGCCTCCTGGGCGCCGGCCATGGCTACACCTTC. As protein: CASSLLGAGHGYTF. This chain joins TRBV4-1 and TRBJ1-2, with no clear D. Per germline, CDR1 MGHRA and CDR2 YSYEKL. The CDR3 spans 14 residues. Trimming removed 4 bases from V and 6 bases from J, with 15 bases in between.